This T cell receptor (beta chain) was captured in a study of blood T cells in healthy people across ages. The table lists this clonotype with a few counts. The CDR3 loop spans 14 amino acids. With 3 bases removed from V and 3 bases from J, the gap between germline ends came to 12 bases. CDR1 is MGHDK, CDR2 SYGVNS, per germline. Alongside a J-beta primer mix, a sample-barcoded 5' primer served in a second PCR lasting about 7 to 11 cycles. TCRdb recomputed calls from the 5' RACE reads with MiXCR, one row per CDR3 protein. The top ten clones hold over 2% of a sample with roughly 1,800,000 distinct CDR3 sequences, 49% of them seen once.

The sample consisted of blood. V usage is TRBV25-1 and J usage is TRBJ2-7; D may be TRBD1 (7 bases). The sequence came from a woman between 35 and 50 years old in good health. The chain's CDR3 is CASSDRGTDYEQYF. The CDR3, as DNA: TGTGCCAGCAGTGACCGCGGGACAGACTACGAGCAGTACTTC.